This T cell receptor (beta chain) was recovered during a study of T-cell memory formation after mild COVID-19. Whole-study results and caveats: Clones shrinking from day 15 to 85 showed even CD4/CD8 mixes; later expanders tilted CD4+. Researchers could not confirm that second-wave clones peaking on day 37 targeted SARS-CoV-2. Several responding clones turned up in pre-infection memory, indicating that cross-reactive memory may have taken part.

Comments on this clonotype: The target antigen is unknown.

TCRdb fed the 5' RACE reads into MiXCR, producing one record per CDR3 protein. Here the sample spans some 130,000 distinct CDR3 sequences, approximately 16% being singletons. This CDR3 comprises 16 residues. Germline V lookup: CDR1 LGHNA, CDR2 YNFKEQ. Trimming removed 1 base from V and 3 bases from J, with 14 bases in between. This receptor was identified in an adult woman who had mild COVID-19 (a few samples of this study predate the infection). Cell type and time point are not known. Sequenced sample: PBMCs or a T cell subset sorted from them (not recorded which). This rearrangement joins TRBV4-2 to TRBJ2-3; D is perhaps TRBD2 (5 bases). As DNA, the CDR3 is TGTGCCAGCAGCCAAGGTGGATCTAGCCCTACAGATACGCAGTATTTT. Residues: CASSQGGSSPTDTQYF.